Sequencing of this T cell receptor beta chain was carried out in a study of shared clonotypes between healthy human individuals. CDR3 length equals 17 residues. V was trimmed by 0 bases and J by 5 bases, leaving 17 bases between them. Germline V lookup: CDR1 MNHNS, CDR2 SASEGT. This clone was observed once. The method was immunoSEQ multiplex PCR; TCRdb's version includes in-frame clones alone and lacks a portion of them. Counted here are around 700,000 clones, approximately 79% occurring once; the ten biggest clones make up less than 2%. Sequencing input: memory CD4+ T cells sorted from blood. As to subset: CD45RA-negative fraction. The sequence was collected from a woman in her thirties in good health. V gene TRBV6-1 combines with J gene TRBJ2-4, with D possibly being TRBD2 (5 bases). The DNA of the CDR3 is TGTGCCAGCAGTGAAGCGCTAGGGTACGGGGAGCAAAACATTCAGTACTTC. This codes for CASSEALGYGEQNIQYF.